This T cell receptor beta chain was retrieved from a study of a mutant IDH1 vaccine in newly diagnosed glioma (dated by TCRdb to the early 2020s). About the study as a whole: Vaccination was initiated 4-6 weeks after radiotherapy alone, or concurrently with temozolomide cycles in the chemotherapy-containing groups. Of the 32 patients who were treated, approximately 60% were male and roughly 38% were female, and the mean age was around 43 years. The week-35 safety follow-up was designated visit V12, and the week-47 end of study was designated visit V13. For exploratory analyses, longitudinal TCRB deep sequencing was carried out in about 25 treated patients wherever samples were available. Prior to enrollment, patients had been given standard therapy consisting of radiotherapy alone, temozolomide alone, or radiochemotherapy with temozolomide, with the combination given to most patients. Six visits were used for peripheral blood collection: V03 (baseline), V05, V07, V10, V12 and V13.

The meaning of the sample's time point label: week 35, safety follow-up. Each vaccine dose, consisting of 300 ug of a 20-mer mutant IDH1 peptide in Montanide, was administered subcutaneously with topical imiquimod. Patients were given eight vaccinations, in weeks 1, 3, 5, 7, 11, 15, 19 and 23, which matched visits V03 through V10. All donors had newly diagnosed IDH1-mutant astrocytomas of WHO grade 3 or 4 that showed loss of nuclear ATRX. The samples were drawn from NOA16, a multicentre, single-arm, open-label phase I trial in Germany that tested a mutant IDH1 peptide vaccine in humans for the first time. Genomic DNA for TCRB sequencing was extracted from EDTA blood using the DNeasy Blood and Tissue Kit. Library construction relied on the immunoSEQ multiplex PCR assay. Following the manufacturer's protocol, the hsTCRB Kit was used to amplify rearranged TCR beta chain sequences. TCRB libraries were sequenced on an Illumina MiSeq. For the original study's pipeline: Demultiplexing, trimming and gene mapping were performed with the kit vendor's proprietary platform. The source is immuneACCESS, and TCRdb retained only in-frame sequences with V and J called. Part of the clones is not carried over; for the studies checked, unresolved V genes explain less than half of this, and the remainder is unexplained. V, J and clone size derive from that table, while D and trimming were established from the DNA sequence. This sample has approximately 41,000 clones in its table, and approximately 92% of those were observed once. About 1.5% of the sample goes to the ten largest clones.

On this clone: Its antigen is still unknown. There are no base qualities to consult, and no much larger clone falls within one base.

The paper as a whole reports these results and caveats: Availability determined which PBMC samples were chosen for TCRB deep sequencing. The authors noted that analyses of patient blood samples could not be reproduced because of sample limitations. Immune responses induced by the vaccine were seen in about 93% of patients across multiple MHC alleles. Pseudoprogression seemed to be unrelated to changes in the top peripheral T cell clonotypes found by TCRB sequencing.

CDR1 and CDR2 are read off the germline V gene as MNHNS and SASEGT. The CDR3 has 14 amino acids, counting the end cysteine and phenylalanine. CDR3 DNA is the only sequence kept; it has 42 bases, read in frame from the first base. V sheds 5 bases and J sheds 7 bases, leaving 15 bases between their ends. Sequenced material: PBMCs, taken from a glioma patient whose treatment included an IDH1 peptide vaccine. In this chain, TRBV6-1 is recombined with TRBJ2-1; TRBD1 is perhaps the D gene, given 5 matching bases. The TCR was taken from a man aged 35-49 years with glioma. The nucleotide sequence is TGTGCCAGCAGTTTAAACCAGGGTAGTAATGAGCAGTTCTTC. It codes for CASSLNQGSNEQFF.